The TCR beta chain under discussion was sequenced for a study of chemoradiotherapy in HPV16-positive cancers. The study's findings and limits: In HPV16-positive patients, HPV-responsive T-cell expansion tracked better recurrence-free survival.

Produced via immunoSEQ multiplex PCR; TCRdb's table is partial and in-frame only. The sample includes tens of thousands of clones, less than 90% seen only once; the top ten take about 4.6%. Remarks on this clone: The antigen is not known.

Repertoires were sampled repeatedly during chemoradiotherapy. The CDR3 totals 15 residues. CDR1 is SGDLS and CDR2 is YYNGEE in the germline V gene. The sequence was collected from a human donor with HPV-associated anogenital cancer. The chain is built from TRBV9 and TRBJ2-5, with D possibly being TRBD1 (8 bases). TRBJ2-7 explains the end of the DNA better; the J call may be wrong. This specimen consisted of blood, obtained from a patient who underwent chemoradiotherapy. DNA of the CDR3: TGTGCCAGCAGCGTCAGCGGGACAGGACGCTACGAGCAGTACTTC. Translated: CASSVSGTGRYEQYF.